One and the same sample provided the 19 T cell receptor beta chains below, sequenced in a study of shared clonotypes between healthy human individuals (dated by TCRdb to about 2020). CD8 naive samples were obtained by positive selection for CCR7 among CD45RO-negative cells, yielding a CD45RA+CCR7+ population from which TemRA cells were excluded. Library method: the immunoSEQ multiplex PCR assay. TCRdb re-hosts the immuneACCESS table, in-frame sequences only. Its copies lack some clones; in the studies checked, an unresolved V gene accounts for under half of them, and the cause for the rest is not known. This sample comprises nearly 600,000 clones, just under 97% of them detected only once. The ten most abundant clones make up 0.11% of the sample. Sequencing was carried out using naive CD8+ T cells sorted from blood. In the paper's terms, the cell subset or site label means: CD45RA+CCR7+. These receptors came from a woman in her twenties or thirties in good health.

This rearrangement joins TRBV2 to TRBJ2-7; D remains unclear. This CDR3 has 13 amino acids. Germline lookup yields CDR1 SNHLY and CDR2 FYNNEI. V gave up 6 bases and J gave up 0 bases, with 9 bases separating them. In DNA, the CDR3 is TGTGCCAGCAGCCAGAGCGACTCCTACGAGCAGTACTTC. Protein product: CASSQSDSYEQYF. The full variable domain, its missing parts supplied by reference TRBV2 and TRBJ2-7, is EPEVTQTPSHQVTQMGQEVILRCVPISNHLYFYWYRQILGQKVEFLVSFYNNEISEKSEIFDDQFSVERPDGSNFTLKIRSTKLEDSAMYFCASSQSDSYEQYFGPGTRLTVT.

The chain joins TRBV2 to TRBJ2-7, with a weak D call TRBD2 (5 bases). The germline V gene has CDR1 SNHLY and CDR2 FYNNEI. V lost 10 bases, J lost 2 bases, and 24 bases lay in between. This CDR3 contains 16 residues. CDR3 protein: CATQPPGGPTTYEQYF. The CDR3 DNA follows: TGTGCCACCCAACCCCCCGGAGGCCCGACTACCTACGAGCAGTACTTC. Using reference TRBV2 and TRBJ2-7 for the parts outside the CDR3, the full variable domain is EPEVTQTPSHQVTQMGQEVILRCVPISNHLYFYWYRQILGQKVEFLVSFYNNEISEKSEIFDDQFSVERPDGSNFTLKIRSTKLEDSAMYFCATQPPGGPTTYEQYFGPGTRLTVT.

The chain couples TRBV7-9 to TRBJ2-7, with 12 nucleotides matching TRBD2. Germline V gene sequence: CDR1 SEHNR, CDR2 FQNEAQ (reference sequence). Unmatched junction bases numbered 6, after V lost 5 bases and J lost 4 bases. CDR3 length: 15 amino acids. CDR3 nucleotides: TGTGCCAGCAGCGCAACTAGCGGGAGGAATTACGAGCAGTACTTC. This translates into CASSATSGRNYEQYF.

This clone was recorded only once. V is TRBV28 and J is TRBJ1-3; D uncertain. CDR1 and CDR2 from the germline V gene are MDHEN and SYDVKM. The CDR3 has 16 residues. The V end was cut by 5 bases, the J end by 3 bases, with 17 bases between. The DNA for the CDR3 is TGTGCCAGCAGTGGCCATGTTGGTCCGCGTGGAAACACCATATATTTT. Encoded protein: CASSGHVGPRGNTIYF.

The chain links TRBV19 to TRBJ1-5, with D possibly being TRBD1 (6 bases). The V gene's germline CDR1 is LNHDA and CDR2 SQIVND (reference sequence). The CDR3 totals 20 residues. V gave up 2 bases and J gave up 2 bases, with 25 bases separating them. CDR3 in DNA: TGTGCCAGTAGTATATTAGAGTATAGTCAAGACAGGAAGGGCAATCAGCCCCAGCATTTT. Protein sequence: CASSILEYSQDRKGNQPQHF.

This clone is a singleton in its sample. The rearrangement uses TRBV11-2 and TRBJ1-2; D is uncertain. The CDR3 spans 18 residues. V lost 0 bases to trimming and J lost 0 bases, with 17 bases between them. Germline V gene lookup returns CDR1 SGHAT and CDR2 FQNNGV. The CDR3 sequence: CASSLDHSYGLTNYGYTF. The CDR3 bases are TGTGCCAGCAGCTTAGATCACAGTTATGGCTTAACTAACTATGGCTACACCTTC.

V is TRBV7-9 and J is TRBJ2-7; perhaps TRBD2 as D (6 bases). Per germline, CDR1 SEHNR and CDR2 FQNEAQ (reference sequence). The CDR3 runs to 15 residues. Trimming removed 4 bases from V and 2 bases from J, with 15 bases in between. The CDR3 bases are TGTGCCAGCAGCTCCCGGGACTCCGGCCCCTACGAGCAGTACTTC. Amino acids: CASSSRDSGPYEQYF.

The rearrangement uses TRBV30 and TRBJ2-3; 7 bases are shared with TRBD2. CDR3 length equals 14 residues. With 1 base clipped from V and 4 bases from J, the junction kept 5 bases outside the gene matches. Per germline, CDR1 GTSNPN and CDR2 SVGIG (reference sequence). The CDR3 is CAWSGGSGPDTQYF. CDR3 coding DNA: TGTGCCTGGAGTGGGGGTAGCGGGCCAGATACGCAGTATTTT.

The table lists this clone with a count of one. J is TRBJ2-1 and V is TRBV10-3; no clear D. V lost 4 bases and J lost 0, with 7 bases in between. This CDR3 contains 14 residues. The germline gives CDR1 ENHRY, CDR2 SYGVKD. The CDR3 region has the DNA TGTGCCATCAGTGCGGTCAGCTCCTACAATGAGCAGTTCTTC. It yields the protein CAISAVSSYNEQFF.

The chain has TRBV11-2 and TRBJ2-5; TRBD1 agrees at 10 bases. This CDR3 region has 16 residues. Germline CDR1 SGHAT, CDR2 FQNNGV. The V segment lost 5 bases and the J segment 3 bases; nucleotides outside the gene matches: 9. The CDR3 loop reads CASSPSGQGKKETQYF. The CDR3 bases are TGTGCCAGCAGCCCTTCGGGACAGGGGAAGAAAGAGACCCAGTACTTC.

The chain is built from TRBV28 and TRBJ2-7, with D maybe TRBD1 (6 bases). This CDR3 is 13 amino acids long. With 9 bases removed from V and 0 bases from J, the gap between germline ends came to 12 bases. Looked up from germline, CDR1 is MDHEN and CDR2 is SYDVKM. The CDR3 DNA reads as TGTGCCAGTATCGGGACAACCTCCTACGAGCAGTACTTC. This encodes CASIGTTSYEQYF.

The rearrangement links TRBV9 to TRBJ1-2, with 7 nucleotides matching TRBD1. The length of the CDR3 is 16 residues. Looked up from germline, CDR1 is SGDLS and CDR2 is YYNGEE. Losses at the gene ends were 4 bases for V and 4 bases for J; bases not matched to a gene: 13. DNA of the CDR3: TGTGCCAGCAGCCCAGGGGGGCAGCCTCTAACCTATGGCTACACCTTC. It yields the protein CASSPGGQPLTYGYTF.

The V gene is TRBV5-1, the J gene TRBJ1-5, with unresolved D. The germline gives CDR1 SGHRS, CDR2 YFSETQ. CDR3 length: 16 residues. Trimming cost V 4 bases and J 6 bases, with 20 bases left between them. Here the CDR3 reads CASSQICKVRCQPQHF. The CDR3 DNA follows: TGCGCCAGCAGCCAAATTTGTAAGGTCCGATGTCAGCCCCAGCATTTT. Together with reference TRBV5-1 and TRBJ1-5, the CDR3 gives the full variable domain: KAGVTQTPRYLIKTRGQQVTLSCSPISGHRSVSWYQQTPGQGLQFLFEYFSETQRNKGNFPGRFSGRQFSNSRSEMNVSTLELGDSALYLCASSQICKVRCQPQHFGDGTRLSIL.

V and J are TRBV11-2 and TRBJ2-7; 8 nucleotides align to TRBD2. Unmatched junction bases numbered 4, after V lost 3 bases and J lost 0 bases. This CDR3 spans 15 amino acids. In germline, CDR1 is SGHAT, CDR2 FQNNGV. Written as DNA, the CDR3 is TGTGCCAGCAGCTTTTTCAGCGGGAGCTCCTACGAGCAGTACTTC. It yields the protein CASSFFSGSSYEQYF.

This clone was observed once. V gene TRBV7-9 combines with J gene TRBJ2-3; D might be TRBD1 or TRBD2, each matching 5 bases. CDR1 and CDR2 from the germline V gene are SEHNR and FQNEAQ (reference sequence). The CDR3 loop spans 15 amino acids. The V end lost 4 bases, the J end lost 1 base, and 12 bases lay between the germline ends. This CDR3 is CASSSRDLGTDTQYF. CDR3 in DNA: TGTGCCAGCAGCTCCCGGGACCTCGGCACAGATACGCAGTATTTT. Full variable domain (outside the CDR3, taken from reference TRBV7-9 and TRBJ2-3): DTGVSQNPRHKITKRGQNVTFRCDPISEHNRLYWYRQTLGQGPEFLTYFQNEAQLEKSRLLSDRFSAERPKGSFSTLEIQRTEQGDSAMYLCASSSRDLGTDTQYFGPGTRLTVL.

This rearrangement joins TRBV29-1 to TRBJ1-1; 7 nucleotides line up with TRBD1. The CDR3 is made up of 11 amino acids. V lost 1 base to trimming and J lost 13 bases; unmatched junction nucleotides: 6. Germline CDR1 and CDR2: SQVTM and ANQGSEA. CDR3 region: CSVEVGDSFFF. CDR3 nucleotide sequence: TGCAGCGTTGAAGTGGGGGACAGTTTTTTCTTT.

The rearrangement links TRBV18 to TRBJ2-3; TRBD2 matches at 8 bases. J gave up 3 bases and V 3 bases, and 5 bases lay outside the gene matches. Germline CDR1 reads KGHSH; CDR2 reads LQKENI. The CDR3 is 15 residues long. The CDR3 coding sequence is TGTGCCAGCTCACCCGTCGGGGGGGCAACAGATACGCAGTATTTT. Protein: CASSPVGGATDTQYF.

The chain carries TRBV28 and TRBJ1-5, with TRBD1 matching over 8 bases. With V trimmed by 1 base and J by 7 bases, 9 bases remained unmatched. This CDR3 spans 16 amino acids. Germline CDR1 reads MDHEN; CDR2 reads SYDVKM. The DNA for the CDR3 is TGTGCCAGCAGTTTATTTTCAGGGACAGGAATACAGCCCCAGCATTTT. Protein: CASSLFSGTGIQPQHF.

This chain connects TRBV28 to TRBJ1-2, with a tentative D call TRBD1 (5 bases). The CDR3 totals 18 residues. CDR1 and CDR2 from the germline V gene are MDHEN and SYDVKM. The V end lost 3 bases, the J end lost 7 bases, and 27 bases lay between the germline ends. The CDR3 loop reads CASSFEAGRAVIFRGYTF. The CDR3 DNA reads TGTGCCAGCAGTTTTGAGGCCGGCAGGGCAGTAATCTTTCGTGGCTACACCTTC.